This T cell receptor (beta chain) was identified in a study of blood T cell repertoires in COVID-19. Study background: Some COVID-19 samples were acute and others convalescent; all came from the United States, Italy and Spain. PBMCs, B-cell-depleted T cells, or T cells provided the cDNA or gDNA that made up the material.

Deletions cut 3 bases from V and 0 bases from J, with 11 bases between. This CDR3 spans 15 amino acids. In the source study's methods: Amplification of reference gene primers was used by the study to estimate nucleated cell counts. Only in-frame clones appear in the TCRdb table, and some are missing; sequencing was by immunoSEQ multiplex PCR. From that table come the V and J calls and clone size; the DNA was used to work out D and trimming. The repertoire holds 35,000 to 50,000 clones, with about 80% as singletons. In this sample, this clone turned up a few times. The source material was peripheral blood. V is TRBV23-1 and J is TRBJ1-1; D possibly corresponds to TRBD1 (6 bases). TRBV23-1 is known as an ORF, though its function is uncertain. The sequence was obtained from a human donor with acute or convalescent COVID-19. The donor label of this sample is uncertain. The CDR3 is CASSQPGQMNTEAFF. CDR3 in DNA: TGCGCCAGCAGTCAGCCCGGACAGATGAACACTGAAGCTTTCTTT.